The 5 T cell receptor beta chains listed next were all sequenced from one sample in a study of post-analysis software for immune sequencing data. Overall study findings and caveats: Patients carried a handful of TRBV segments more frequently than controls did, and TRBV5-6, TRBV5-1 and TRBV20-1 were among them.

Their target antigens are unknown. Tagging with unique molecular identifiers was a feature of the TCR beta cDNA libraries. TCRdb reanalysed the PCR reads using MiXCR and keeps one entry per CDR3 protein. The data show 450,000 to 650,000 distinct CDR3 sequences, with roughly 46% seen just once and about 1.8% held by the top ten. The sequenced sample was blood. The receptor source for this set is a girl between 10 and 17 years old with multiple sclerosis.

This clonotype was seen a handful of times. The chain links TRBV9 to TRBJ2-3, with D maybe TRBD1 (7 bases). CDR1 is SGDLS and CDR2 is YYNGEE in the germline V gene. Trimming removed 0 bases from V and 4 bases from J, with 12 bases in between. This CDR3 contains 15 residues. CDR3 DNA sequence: TGTGCCAGCAGCGTAGGAGGAGGGGGCTCAGATACGCAGTATTTT. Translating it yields CASSVGGGGSDTQYF.

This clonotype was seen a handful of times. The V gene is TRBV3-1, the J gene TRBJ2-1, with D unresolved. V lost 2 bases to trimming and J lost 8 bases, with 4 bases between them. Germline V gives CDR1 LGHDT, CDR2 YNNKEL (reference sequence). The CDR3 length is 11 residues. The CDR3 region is CASSQTHEQFF. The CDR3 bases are TGTGCCAGCAGCCAAACCCATGAGCAGTTCTTC.

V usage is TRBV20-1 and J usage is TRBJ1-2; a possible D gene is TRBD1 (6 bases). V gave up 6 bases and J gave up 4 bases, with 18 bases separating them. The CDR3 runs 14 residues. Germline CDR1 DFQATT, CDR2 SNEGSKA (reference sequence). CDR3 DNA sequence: TGCAGTGCGAGGGGGGAGGGTCCGGGCTATGGCTACACCTTC. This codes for CSARGEGPGYGYTF.

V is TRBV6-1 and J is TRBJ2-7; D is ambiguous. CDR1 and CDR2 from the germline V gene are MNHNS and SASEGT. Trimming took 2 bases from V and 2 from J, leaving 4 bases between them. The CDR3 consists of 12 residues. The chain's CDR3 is CASSELTYEQYV. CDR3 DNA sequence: TGTGCCAGCAGTGAACTCACCTACGAGCAGTACGTC.

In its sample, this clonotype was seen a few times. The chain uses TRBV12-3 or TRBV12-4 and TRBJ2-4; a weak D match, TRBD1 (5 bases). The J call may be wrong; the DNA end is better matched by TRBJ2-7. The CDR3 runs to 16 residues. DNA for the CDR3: TGTGCCAGCAGTTTAGCAGATTGGCAGGGTATCGACGAGCAGTACTTC. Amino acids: CASSLADWQGIDEQYF.